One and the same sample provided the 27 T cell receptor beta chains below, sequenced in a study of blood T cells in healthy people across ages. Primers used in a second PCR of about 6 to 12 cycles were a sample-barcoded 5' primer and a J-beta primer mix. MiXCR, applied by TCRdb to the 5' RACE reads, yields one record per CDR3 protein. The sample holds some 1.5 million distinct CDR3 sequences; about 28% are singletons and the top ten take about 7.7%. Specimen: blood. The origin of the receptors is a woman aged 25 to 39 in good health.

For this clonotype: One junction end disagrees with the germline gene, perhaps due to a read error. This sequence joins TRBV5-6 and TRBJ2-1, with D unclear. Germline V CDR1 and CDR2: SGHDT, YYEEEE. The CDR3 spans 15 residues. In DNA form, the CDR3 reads TGTGCCAGTAGCTTTGGCCAGGTTTACTACAATGAGCAGTTCTTC. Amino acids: CASSFGQVYYNEQFF. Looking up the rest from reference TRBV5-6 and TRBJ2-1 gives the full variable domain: DAGVTQSPTHLIKTRGQQVTLRCSPKSGHDTVSWYQQALGQGPQFIFQYYEEEERQRGNFPDRFSGHQFPNYSSELNVNALLLGDSALYLCASSFGQVYYNEQFFGPGTRLTVL.

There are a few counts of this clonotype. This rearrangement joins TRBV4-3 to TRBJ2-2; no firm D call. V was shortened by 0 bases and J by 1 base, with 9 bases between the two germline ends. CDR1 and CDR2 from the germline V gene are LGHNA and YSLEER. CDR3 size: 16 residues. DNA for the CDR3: TGCGCCAGCAGCCAAGAGACAAATATGAACACCGGGGAGCTGTTTTTT. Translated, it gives CASSQETNMNTGELFF.

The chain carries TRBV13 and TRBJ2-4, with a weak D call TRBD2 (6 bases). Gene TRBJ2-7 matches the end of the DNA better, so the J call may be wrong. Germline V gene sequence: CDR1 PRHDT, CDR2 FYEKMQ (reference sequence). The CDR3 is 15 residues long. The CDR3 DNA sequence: TGTGCCAGCAGCACTAGCTTGGGCAGGGTCAGCGAGCAGTACTTC. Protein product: CASSTSLGRVSEQYF.

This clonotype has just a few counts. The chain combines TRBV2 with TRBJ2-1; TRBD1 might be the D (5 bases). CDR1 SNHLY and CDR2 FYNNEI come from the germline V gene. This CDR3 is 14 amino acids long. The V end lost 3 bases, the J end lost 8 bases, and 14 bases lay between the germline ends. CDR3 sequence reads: CASSEGSRVDEQFF. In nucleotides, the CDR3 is TGTGCCAGCAGTGAGGGGTCCAGGGTGGATGAGCAGTTCTTC.

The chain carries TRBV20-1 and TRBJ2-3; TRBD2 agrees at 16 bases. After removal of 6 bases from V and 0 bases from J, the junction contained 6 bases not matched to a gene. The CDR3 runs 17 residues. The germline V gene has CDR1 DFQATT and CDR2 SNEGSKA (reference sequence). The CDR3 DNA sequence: TGCAGTGCGGGACTAGCGGGGGGGATAACTAGCACAGATACGCAGTATTTT. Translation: CSAGLAGGITSTDTQYF.

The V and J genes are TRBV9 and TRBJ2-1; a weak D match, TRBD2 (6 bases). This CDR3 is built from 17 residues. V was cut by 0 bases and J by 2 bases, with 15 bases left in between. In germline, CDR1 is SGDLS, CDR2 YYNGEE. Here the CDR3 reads CASSVEAGLATYNEQFF. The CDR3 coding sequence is TGTGCCAGCAGCGTAGAGGCCGGGCTAGCGACCTACAATGAGCAGTTCTTC. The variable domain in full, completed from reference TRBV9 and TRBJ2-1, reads DSGVTQTPKHLITATGQRVTLRCSPRSGDLSVYWYQQSLDQGLQFLIQYYNGEERAKGNILERFSAQQFPDLHSELNLSSLELGDSALYFCASSVEAGLATYNEQFFGPGTRLTVL.

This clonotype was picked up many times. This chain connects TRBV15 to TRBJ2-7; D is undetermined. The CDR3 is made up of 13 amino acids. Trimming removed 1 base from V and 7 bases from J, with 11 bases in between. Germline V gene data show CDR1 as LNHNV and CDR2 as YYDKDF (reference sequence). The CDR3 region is CATSRGPLGEQYF. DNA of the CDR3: TGTGCCACCAGCAGAGGACCTCTGGGGGAGCAGTACTTC.

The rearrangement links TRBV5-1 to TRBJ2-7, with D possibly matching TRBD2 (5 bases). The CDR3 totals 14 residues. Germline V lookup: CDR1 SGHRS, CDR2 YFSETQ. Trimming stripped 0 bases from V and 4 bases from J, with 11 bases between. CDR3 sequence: CASSLDGKGYEQYF. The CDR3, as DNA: TGCGCCAGCAGCTTGGACGGGAAAGGGTACGAGCAGTACTTC.

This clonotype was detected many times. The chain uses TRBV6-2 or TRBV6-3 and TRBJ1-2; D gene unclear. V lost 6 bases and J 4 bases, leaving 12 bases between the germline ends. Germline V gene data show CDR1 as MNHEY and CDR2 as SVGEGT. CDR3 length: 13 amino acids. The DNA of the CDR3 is TGTGCCAGCAGCCCTGGGAGCTTCTATGGCTACACCTTC. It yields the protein CASSPGSFYGYTF.

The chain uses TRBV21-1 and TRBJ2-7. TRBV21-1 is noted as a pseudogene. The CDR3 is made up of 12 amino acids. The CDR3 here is CASPFYSYEQYF. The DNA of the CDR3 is TGTGCCAGCCCCTTCTACTCCTACGAGCAGTACTTC.

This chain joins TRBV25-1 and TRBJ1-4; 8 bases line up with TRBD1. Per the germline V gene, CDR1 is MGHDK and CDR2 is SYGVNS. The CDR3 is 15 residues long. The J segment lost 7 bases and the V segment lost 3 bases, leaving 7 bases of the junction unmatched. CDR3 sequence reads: CASSDPNRGSEKLFF. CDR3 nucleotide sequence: TGTGCCAGCAGTGACCCGAACAGGGGGTCTGAAAAACTGTTTTTT.

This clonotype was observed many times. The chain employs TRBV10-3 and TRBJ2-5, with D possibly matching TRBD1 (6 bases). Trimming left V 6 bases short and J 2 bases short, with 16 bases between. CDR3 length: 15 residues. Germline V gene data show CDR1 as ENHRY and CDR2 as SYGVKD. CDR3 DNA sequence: TGTGCCATCAGGGACCCGGGACATCGACAAGAGACCCAGTACTTC. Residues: CAIRDPGHRQETQYF.

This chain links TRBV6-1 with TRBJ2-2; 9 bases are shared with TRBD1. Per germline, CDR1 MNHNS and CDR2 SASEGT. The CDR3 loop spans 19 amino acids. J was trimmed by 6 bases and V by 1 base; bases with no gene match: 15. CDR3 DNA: TGTGCCAGCAGTGAAGTGTCTAGGGGGGGGACAGGGAAATCCGGGGAGCTGTTTTTT. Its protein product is CASSEVSRGGTGKSGELFF.

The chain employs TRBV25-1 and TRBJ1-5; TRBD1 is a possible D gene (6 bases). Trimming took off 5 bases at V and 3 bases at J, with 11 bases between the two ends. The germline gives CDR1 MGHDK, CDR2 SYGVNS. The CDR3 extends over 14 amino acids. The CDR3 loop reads CASSQTGNNQPQHF. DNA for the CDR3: TGTGCCAGCAGTCAAACAGGGAACAATCAGCCCCAGCATTTT.

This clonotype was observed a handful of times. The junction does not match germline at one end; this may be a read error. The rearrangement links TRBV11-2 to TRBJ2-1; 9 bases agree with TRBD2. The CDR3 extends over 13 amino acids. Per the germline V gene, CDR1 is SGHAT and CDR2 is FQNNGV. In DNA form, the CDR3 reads TGTGCCAGCAAGCGGGGGGATAGCTATGAGCGGTTCTTC. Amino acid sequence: CASKRGDSYERFF. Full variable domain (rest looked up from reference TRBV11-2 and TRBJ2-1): EAGVAQSPRYKIIEKRQSVAFWCNPISGHATLYWYQQILGQGPKLLIQFQNNGVVDDSQLPKDRFSAERLKGVDSTLKIQPAKLEDSAVYLCASKRGDSYERFFGPGTRLTVL.

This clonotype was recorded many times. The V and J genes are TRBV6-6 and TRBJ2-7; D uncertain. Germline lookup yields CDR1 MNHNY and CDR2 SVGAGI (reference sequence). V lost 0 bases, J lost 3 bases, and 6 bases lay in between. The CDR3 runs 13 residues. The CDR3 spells CASSYSTFYEQYF. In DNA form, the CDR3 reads TGTGCCAGCAGTTACTCGACTTTCTACGAGCAGTACTTC.

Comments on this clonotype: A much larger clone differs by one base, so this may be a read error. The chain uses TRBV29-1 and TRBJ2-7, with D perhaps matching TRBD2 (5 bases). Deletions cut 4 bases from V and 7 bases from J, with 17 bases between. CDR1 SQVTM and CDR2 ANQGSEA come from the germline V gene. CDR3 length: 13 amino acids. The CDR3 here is CSVGIPLTGEQYF. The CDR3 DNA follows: TGCAGCGTTGGCATCCCCCTTACGGGAGAGCAGTACTTC.

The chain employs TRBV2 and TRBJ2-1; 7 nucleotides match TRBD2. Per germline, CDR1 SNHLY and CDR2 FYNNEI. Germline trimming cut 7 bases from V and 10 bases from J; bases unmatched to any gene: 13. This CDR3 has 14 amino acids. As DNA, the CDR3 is TGTGCCAGCATCAAGACCAAAACTAGCGACGAGCAGTTCTTC. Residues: CASIKTKTSDEQFF. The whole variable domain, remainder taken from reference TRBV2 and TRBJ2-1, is EPEVTQTPSHQVTQMGQEVILRCVPISNHLYFYWYRQILGQKVEFLVSFYNNEISEKSEIFDDQFSVERPDGSNFTLKIRSTKLEDSAMYFCASIKTKTSDEQFFGPGTRLTVL.

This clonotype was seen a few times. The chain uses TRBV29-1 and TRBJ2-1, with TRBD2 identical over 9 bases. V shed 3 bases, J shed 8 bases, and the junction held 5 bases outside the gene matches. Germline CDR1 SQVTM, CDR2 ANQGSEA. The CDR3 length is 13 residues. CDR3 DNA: TGCAGCGTTGATGGCGGGAGGGCCGATGAGCAGTTCTTC. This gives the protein CSVDGGRADEQFF.

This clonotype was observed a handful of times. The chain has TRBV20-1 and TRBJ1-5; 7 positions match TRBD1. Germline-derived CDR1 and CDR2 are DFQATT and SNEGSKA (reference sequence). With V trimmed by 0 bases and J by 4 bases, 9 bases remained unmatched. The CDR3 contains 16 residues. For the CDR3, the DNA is TGCAGTGCTAGAGATCTGCGCCAGGGGGGGAATCAGCCCCAGCATTTT. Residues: CSARDLRQGGNQPQHF.

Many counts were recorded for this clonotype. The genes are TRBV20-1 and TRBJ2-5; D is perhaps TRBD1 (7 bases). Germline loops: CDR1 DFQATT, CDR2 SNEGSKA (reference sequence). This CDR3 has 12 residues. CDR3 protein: CSASPGGETQYF. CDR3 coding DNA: TGCAGCGCCTCTCCAGGGGGGGAGACCCAGTACTTC.

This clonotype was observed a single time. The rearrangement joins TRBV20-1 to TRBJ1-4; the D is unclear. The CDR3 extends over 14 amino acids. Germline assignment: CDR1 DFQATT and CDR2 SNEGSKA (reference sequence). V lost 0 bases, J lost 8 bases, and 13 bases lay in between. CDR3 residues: CSAREGPQDEKLFF. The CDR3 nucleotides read TGCAGTGCTAGAGAAGGGCCGCAAGACGAAAAACTGTTTTTT.

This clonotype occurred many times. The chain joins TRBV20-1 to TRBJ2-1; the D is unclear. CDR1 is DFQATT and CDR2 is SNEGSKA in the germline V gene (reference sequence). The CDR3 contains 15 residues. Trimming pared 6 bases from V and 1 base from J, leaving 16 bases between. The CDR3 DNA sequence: TGCAGTGCGTCGTTCTATTCCCAGTCCTACAATGAGCAGTTCTTC. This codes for CSASFYSQSYNEQFF.

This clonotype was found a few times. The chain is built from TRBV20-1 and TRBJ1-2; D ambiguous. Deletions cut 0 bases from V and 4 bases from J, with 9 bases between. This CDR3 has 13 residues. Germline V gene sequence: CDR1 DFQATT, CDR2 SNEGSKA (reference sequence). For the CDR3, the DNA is TGCAGTGCTAGAGATACAGAAGCCTATGGCTACACCTTC. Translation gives CSARDTEAYGYTF.

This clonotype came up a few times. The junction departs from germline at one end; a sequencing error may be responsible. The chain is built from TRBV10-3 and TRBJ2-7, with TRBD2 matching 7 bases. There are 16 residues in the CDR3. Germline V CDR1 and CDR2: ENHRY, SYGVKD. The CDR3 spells CAISEGLADLSYVQYF. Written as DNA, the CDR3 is TGTGCCATCAGTGAGGGGCTAGCGGATCTCTCCTACGTGCAGTACTTC.

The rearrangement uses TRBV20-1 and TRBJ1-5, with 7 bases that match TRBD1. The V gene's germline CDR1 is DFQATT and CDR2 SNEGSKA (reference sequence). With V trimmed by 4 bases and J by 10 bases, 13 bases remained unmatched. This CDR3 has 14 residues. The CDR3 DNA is TGCAGTGCTAAAAGGACAGGCTCAGAGTATCCCCAGCATTTT. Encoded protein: CSAKRTGSEYPQHF.

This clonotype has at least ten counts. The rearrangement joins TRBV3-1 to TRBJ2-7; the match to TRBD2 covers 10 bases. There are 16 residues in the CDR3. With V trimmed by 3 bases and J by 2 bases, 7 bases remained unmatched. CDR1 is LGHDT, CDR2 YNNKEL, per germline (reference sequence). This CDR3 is CASSQVGTSATYEQYF. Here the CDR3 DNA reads TGTGCCAGCAGCCAGGTTGGGACTAGCGCTACCTACGAGCAGTACTTC.